This TCR beta chain originates from a study of shared clonotypes between healthy human individuals (dated by TCRdb to about 2020). Context from the whole study: Two women and a few men aged 18 to 49 years were included in the cohort. To increase sequencing depth and limit assay-specific biases, TCR repertoire library preparation and sequencing were carried out by different laboratories using diverse techniques. For each donor, CD4 naive and CD4 memory were each run on three plates, CD8 naive on two plates, and CD8 memory on one plate. Each donor's leukapheresis produced roughly between roughly 0.9 and 9 billion PBMCs. To estimate repertoire size and how much clonotypes are shared between individuals, the study performed deep sequencing of blood TCR repertoires from about five healthy adults.

Healthy HIV-negative adults with no recently reported acute infections or vaccinations were included as donors. Every donor was a Caucasian adult living in Nashville, Tennessee, USA. Magnetic negative selection was used to enrich CD4+ T cells, after which naive cells were positively selected on CD45RA and the negative fraction became the memory subset. After blood collection by leukapheresis, PBMCs were isolated using Ficoll-Histopaque density gradient centrifugation and then cryopreserved in the vapor phase of liquid nitrogen. Analytical flow cytometry was used to check the purity and quantity of each magnetically sorted T cell population. Each sorted fraction had its genomic DNA isolated and then quantified by UV absorbance on a Nanodrop 2000c. Using the deep immunoSEQ assay, TCR CDR3 regions were amplified from genomic DNA by multiplex PCR. Extracted genomic DNA from each cell subset was spread evenly across all wells of several immunoSEQ 96-well plates, with each plate serving as a replicate. For sorted subsets, each replicate PCR was loaded with roughly 190 ng genomic DNA, equivalent to 25,000 to 30,000 T cell genomes. Purified libraries were quantified with a Qubit 3.0 fluorometer, sized on a Bioanalyzer 2100, and re-quantified with the KAPA Library Quantification kit. Each immunoSEQ 96-well plate was sequenced on its own single-read 150-cycle Illumina NextSeq 550 flow cell. The authors' analysis ran thus. Because the immunoSEQ output held only junctional sequences and lacked quality scores, the filtering could not match the filtering applied to full-length reads. Sequences were annotated with PyIR, a Python wrapper for IgBLAST v1.9, and V/J genes and CDR3 were assigned using IMGT germline references. Any read was removed if the V/J assignment was weak (E-value above 1e-6), the CDR3 was missing, or the read contained stop codons, out-of-frame junctions, or ambiguous translated residues. A V3J clonotype was defined by an identical inferred V gene, J gene, and CDR3 amino acid sequence. The percentage overlap between two repertoires was calculated by dividing the number of shared unique clonotypes by the size of the smaller repertoire. Richness of each repertoire was evaluated using RTK rarefaction, the Chao1 estimator, and Recon v2.1 estimates of unobserved clonotypes. Generation probabilities were computed with OLGA for all TCRbeta clonotypes obtained by the gDNA method from a handful of donors. TCRdb obtained this table from immuneACCESS and retained in-frame rearrangements with V and J assigned. These tables miss some clones; where compared with another copy, unresolved V genes account for less than half of the shortfall, and the remainder is unexplained. The V and J calls and clone size were taken over from that table, and D and trimming were inferred from the DNA. The sample includes around 510,000 clones, with about 96% observed a single time. The top ten hold approximately 0.06% of the sample.

General findings and caveats noted by the study authors: Around 5% of naive CD4, 3% to 3.5% of naive CD8, 2.3% of memory CD4, and 0.4% of memory CD8 clonotypes were shared across a few donors. The genetic and exposure-history diversity represented was limited by the small number of donors. Larger estimated clonotype richness was generally found for naive subsets than for memory subsets. Pairwise subsampling led to the expectation that sequencing depth would affect the degree of clonotype sharing among donors. Compared with non-shared clonotypes, clonotypes shared by all four sorted-subset donors had higher generation probabilities. Rarefaction of sorted-subset datasets indicated incomplete sequencing despite the large sequencing depth. Sampling was restricted to blood, and TCR repertoires in tissues likely differ from the TCR repertoires found in blood.

V sheds 5 bases and J sheds 0 bases, leaving 12 bases between their ends. The CDR3, cysteine through phenylalanine, is 15 amino acids long. Only the CDR3 DNA is retained, 45 bases long and in frame from the first base. From the germline V gene, CDR1 is SGHTA and CDR2 is FQGNSA. Concerning this clone itself: Its cognate antigen has yet to be identified. Nothing much larger sits one base from this clone, and base qualities are not available.

Sequencing was carried out using naive CD4+ T cells sorted from blood. The sample's cell subset or site label, decoded: CD45RA+ positively selected. The receptor was isolated from a woman aged 25-40 years in good health. The rearrangement joined TRBV7-2 to TRBJ2-3, with the identity of the D gene unclear. The nucleotides are TGTGCCAGCAGCCCCCTAGGGCTGAGCACAGATACGCAGTATTTT. It is translated as CASSPLGLSTDTQYF.